This section outlines one T cell receptor (beta chain) sequence together with its context. Its cognate antigen has yet to be identified. No base qualities exist here, and no much larger clone lies one base off it. Explained via the paper, the treatment or condition label denotes: oral pan-JAK inhibitor, 5-10 mg twice daily. Peripheral blood and lesional scalp punch biopsies were obtained from patients with alopecia areata. PBMCs were isolated by density centrifugation and stained for CD3, CD4 and CD8, and CD4+ and CD8+ T cells were sorted on a FACSAria. Library preparation used the immunoSEQ multiplex PCR assay. RNA was extracted from all samples and reverse transcribed into cDNA as template for TCR sequencing. First-strand cDNA was synthesized using SuperScript III with a 2:1 mix of oligo-dT and random hexamers. A synthetic immune receptor repertoire was used to gauge amplification bias, and whatever bias remained was removed computationally. On the authors' methods: Raw reads were preprocessed for error removal, and CDR3 was defined according to IMGT conventions as running from the conserved cysteine to phenylalanine. To get clonality, Shannon entropy was normalized by log2 of the number of productive unique TCRs and the result was subtracted from 1. CD4 or CD8 identity of scalp clones was inferred by cross-referencing scalp TCRbeta sequences with sorted blood CD4 and CD8 repertoires. TCRdb limited this immuneACCESS table to in-frame rearrangements with V and J called. A share of clones is missing; checked studies link under half to unresolved V genes, and the rest is unexplained. The V and J calls and clone size come from that table; D and trimming were worked out from the DNA. This sample comprises 210,000 or so clones, more than 55% of them detected only once. About 1.2% of the sample is taken by the ten largest.

The sample originates from a study of CD8+ T cells in alopecia areata (dated by TCRdb to the late 2010s). Looking at the study overall: Treated patients were enrolled in an open-label pilot trial of oral tofacitinib, 5 to 10 mg twice daily, for moderate-to-severe alopecia areata. Patients received tofacitinib for 6 to 18 months and were then followed off drug for 6 months to check for delayed response and recurrence. Disease severity in treated patients was measured with the SALT score, which quantifies the percentage of affected scalp surface area. To study T cell clonal expansion in alopecia areata, the researchers applied high-throughput TCRbeta sequencing to both the C3H/HeJ mouse model and human patients. Human TCRbeta sequencing covered scalp tissue and sorted CD4+ and CD8+ peripheral blood T cells from patchy and totalis/universalis alopecia areata patients and healthy controls. Biopsies were taken from tofacitinib-treated patients at baseline and again at 4 and 24 weeks into treatment, and several of those patients also had a later scalp biopsy. Clonality in the scalp was compared among normal scalp (n=4), patchy alopecia areata scalp (n=8), and alopecia totalis/universalis scalp (n=8). The RNA source kit depended on sample type: the PAXgene miRNA kit for fixed scalp, the miRNeasy kit for PBMCs, and the RNeasy kit for mouse skin. immunoSEQ multiplex PCR using 35 Vbeta forward primers and 13 Jbeta reverse primers was used to amplify TCRbeta CDR3 regions.

Overall study outcomes, separate from this receptor: Many expanded lesional clones were found to persist in scalp and blood during tofacitinib treatment, and relapse after treatment cessation may be partly explained by this persistence. Because the treated cohort was small and had only one nonresponder, larger studies are needed to examine links between baseline CD8+ expansion and response. Unlike mouse skin, where gammadelta T cells dominate, normal human skin contains resident alphabeta T cells that get sequenced too, which complicates analysis of the scalp TCR repertoire. Shared TCR sequences between patients were less evident than in mice, which may be partly attributable to HLA diversity in the patient population. Lesional scalp, especially in alopecia totalis/universalis, showed higher clonality and more expanded CD8+ clones than normal scalp, suggesting antigenic drive. Scalp clonality and the number of expanded CD8+ clones among the top 100 scalp clones were significantly decreased by tofacitinib.

Sequenced here: CD4+ T cells sorted from blood, sampled at week 44, from a patient treated with tofacitinib. The sequence was collected from a human donor with alopecia areata.

The DNA sequence is TGCAGCGTTTCGGTACAGATAGAAGCTTTCTTT. Its protein is CSVSVQIEAFF. The chain joins TRBV29-1 to TRBJ1-1, with no confident D gene call. Relative to germline, V is 5 bases shorter and J is 8 bases shorter, with 12 bases between their ends. CDR1 and CDR2 are drawn from the germline V gene: SQVTM, ANQGSEA. From its cysteine to its phenylalanine, the CDR3 spans 11 amino acids. The read is trimmed to its CDR3 DNA, 33 bases read in frame from base 1. With the portions outside the CDR3 filled from the reference TRBV29-1 and TRBJ1-1 genes, the complete variable region becomes SAVISQKPSRDICQRGTSLTIQCQVDSQVTMMFWYRQQPGQSLTLIATANQGSEATYESGFVIDKFPISRPNLTFSTLTVSNMSPEDSSIYLCSVSVQIEAFFGQGTRLTVV.